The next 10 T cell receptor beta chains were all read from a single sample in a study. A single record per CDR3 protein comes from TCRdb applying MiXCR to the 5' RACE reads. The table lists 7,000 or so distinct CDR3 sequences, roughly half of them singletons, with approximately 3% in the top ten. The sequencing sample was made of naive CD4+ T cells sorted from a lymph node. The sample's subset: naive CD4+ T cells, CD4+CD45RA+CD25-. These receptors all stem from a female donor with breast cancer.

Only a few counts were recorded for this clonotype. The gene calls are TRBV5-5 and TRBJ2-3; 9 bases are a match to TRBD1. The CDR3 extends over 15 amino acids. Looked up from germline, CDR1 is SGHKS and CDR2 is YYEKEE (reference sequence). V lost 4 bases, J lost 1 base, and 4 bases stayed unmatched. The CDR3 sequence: CASSLRTGGTDTQYF. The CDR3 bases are TGTGCCAGCAGCCTCCGGACAGGGGGCACAGATACGCAGTATTTT.

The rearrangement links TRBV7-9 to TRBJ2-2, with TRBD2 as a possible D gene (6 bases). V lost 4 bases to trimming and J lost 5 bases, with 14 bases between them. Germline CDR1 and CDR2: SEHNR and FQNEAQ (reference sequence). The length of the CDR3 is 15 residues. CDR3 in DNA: TGTGCCAGCAGCTCCCAGGGAGGAAAAACCGGGGAGCTGTTTTTT. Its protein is CASSSQGGKTGELFF.

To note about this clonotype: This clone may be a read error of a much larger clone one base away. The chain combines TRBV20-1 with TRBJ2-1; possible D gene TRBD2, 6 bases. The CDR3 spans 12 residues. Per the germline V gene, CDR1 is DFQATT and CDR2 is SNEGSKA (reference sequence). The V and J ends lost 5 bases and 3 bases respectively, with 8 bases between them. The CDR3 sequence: CSAGGIYNEQFF. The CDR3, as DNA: TGCAGTGCTGGGGGGATCTACAATGAGCAGTTCTTC.

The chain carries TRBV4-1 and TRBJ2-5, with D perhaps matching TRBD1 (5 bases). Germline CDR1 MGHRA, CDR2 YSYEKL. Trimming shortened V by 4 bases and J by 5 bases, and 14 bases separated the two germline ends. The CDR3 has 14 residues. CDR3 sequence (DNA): TGCGCCAGCAGCCGCCGAGAAAGGGGTGAGACCCAGTACTTC. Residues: CASSRRERGETQYF.

The CDR3 protein is CASSLAGNTEAFF. DNA of the CDR3: TGTGCCAGCAGTTTAGCGGGAAACACTGAAGCTTTCTTT. The chain is built from TRBV12-3 or TRBV12-4 and TRBJ1-1, with no clear D. The CDR3 extends over 13 amino acids. V lost 0 bases, J lost 2 bases, and 4 bases lay in between.

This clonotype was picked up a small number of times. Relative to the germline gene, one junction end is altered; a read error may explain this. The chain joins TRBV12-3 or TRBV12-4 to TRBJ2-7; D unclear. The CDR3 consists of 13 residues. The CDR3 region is CANSKGPSYEQYF. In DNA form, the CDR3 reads TGTGCCAACAGTAAAGGCCCATCCTACGAGCAGTACTTC.

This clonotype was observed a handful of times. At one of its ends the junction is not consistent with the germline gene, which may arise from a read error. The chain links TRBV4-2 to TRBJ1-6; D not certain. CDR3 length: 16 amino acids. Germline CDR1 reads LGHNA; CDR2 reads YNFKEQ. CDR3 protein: CASSEERVSYNSPLHF. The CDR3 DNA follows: TGTGCCAGCAGCGAAGAACGAGTCTCCTATAATTCACCCCTCCACTTT.

The chain's CDR3 is CASSRTGRSGANVLTF. In DNA form, the CDR3 reads TGTGCCAGCAGCCGGACAGGTCGCTCTGGGGCCAACGTCCTGACTTTC. The chain couples TRBV7-9 to TRBJ2-6, with 7 bases fitting TRBD1. Germline V gene sequence: CDR1 SEHNR, CDR2 FQNEAQ (reference sequence). This CDR3 contains 16 residues. Unmatched junction bases numbered 4, after V lost 5 bases and J lost 0 bases.

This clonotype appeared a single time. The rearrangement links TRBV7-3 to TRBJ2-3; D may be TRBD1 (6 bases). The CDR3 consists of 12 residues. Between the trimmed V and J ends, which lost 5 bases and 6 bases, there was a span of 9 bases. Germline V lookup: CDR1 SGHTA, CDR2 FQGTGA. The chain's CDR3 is CASSRTGDTQYF. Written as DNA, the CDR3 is TGTGCCAGCAGCCGAACAGGGGATACGCAGTATTTT.

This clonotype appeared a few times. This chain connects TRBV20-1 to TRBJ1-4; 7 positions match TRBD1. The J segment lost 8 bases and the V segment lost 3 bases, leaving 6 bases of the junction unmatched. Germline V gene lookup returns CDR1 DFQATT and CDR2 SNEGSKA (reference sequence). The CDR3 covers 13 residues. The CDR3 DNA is TGCAGTGCTAGCAAGGGGGCGACCGAAAAACTGTTTTTT. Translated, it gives CSASKGATEKLFF.